Below, 27 T cell receptor beta chains from the same sample are listed, as sequenced in a study of blood T cells in healthy people across ages. Sample-barcoded 5' priming and a J-beta primer mix drove a second PCR of about 6 to 12 cycles. MiXCR, applied by TCRdb to the 5' RACE reads, yields one record per CDR3 protein. This sample carries approximately 600,000 distinct CDR3 sequences, around 54% of them seen once, and the ten largest clones take 30% to 45%. What was sequenced was blood. Source of these receptors: a man in his 60s in good health.

V is TRBV15 and J is TRBJ1-5, with TRBD1 as a possible D gene (5 bases). V lost 6 bases to trimming and J lost 0 bases, with 9 bases between them. The CDR3 extends over 14 amino acids. Looked up from germline, CDR1 is LNHNV and CDR2 is YYDKDF (reference sequence). This CDR3 is CATSFGGSNQPQHF. As DNA, the CDR3 is TGTGCCACCAGTTTTGGGGGTAGCAATCAGCCCCAGCATTTT.

The chain uses TRBV27 and TRBJ2-7; 9 bases agree with TRBD1. V was clipped by 6 bases and J by 6 bases; unmatched bases: 9. Germline V lookup: CDR1 MNHEY, CDR2 SMNVEV (reference sequence). CDR3 length equals 14 residues. CDR3 in DNA: TGTGCCAGCAGCCCGAGGGGGACAGGGTTCGAGCAGTACTTC. It encodes CASSPRGTGFEQYF.

This chain joins TRBV7-9 and TRBJ2-3; TRBD2 matches at 14 bases. The CDR3 consists of 15 residues. J was trimmed by 6 bases and V by 3 bases; bases with no gene match: 2. Germline CDR1 reads SEHNR; CDR2 reads FQNEAQ (reference sequence). The CDR3 sequence is CASSFGTSGGDTQYF. The DNA of the CDR3 is TGTGCCAGCAGCTTCGGGACTAGCGGGGGTGATACGCAGTATTTT. The full variable domain, rest sourced from reference TRBV7-9 and TRBJ2-3, is DTGVSQNPRHKITKRGQNVTFRCDPISEHNRLYWYRQTLGQGPEFLTYFQNEAQLEKSRLLSDRFSAERPKGSFSTLEIQRTEQGDSAMYLCASSFGTSGGDTQYFGPGTRLTVL.

CDR3 sequence reads: CASSRLQGPNSPLHF. In nucleotides, the CDR3 is TGTGCCAGCAGCCGGTTACAGGGCCCTAATTCACCCCTCCACTTT. This sequence joins TRBV14 and TRBJ1-6; perhaps TRBD1 as D (6 bases). Trimming pared 4 bases from V and 6 bases from J, leaving 13 bases between. The germline V gene has CDR1 SGHDN and CDR2 FVKESK. This CDR3 has 15 residues.

In this sample, this clonotype turned up a few times. The V call is TRBV10-3, the J call TRBJ2-3; 7 bases are shared with TRBD2. Trimming removed 3 bases from V and 4 bases from J; junction bases left unmatched: 7. The CDR3 sequence is 15 residues long. Germline V gene sequence: CDR1 ENHRY, CDR2 SYGVKD. As DNA, the CDR3 is TGTGCCATCAGTGACCCCGGGGAGGGCGCAGATACGCAGTATTTT. Translating gives CAISDPGEGADTQYF.

This sequence joins TRBV5-6 and TRBJ1-5, with D perhaps matching TRBD1 (6 bases). This CDR3 is built from 15 residues. Germline V gene sequence: CDR1 SGHDT, CDR2 YYEEEE. Trimming pared 1 base from V and 1 base from J, leaving 9 bases between. CDR3 sequence (DNA): TGTGCCAGCAGCTTGAAGGGACACAGCAATCAGCCCCAGCATTTT. It specifies CASSLKGHSNQPQHF.

J is TRBJ2-7 and V is TRBV6-2 or TRBV6-3; D not resolved. The J call may be incorrect, as the DNA end agrees better with TRBJ2-5. Germline assignment: CDR1 MNHEY and CDR2 SVGEGT. CDR3 length equals 16 residues. Here the CDR3 DNA reads TGTGCCAGCAGTTACACCACTTTCGCTACAGAAGAGACCCAGTACTTC. Translated: CASSYTTFATEETQYF.

CDR3 region: CSANPGQGAYEQYF. CDR3 bases: TGCAGTGCTAACCCGGGACAGGGGGCATACGAGCAGTACTTC. The chain joins TRBV20-1 to TRBJ2-5, with 12 nucleotides matching TRBD1. The closer fit of TRBJ2-7 to the DNA end suggests the J call may be wrong. The CDR3 has 14 amino acids. From germline, CDR1 is DFQATT and CDR2 SNEGSKA (reference sequence).

The chain has TRBV6-1 and TRBJ2-7; a weak D match, TRBD1 (6 bases). The ends were cut back, 1 base at V and 6 bases at J, with 19 bases in the middle. This CDR3 has 16 amino acids. CDR1 is MNHNS, CDR2 SASEGT, per germline. The CDR3 loop reads CASSEVPGRGSGEQYF. The CDR3 region has the DNA TGTGCCAGCAGTGAAGTCCCGGGCAGGGGATCGGGCGAGCAGTACTTC.

The table lists this clonotype with a few counts. The chain combines TRBV20-1 with TRBJ2-7, with TRBD1 identical over 9 bases. V shed 6 bases, J shed 3 bases, and the junction held 9 bases outside the gene matches. This CDR3 has 14 amino acids. Germline assignment: CDR1 DFQATT and CDR2 SNEGSKA (reference sequence). CDR3 loop: CSAMGQGRVYEQYF. DNA of the CDR3: TGCAGTGCCATGGGACAGGGAAGGGTCTACGAGCAGTACTTC.

This chain uses TRBV20-1 with TRBJ2-7, with D perhaps TRBD1 (5 bases). The CDR3 extends over 12 amino acids. V was cut by 0 bases and J by 4 bases, with 7 bases left in between. Germline lookup yields CDR1 DFQATT and CDR2 SNEGSKA (reference sequence). The CDR3 sequence: CSAREQGYEQYF. The CDR3 nucleotides read TGCAGTGCTAGAGAGCAGGGATACGAGCAGTACTTC.

V is TRBV4-2 and J is TRBJ2-7, with TRBD2 identical over 12 bases. Germline V lookup: CDR1 LGHNA, CDR2 YNFKEQ. Trimming at V came to 4 bases and at J to 0 bases, leaving 4 bases not matched to a gene. The CDR3 contains 16 residues. The CDR3 nucleotides are TGTGCCAGCAGCCTCCGGGGACTAGCGGGCTCCTACGAGCAGTACTTC. Its protein product is CASSLRGLAGSYEQYF.

This clonotype appeared a few times. This chain connects TRBV29-1 to TRBJ2-3; tentative D call: TRBD1 (6 bases). The ends were cut back, 2 bases at V and 5 bases at J, with 14 bases in the middle. This CDR3 is built from 14 residues. From germline, CDR1 is SQVTM and CDR2 ANQGSEA. CDR3: CSVEMWDKGDTQYF. CDR3 nucleotide sequence: TGCAGCGTTGAAATGTGGGACAAGGGAGATACGCAGTATTTT.

J is TRBJ2-1 and V is TRBV20-1; TRBD2 aligns across 9 bases. Per germline, CDR1 DFQATT and CDR2 SNEGSKA (reference sequence). The trim removed 5 bases at V and 9 bases at J, leaving 11 bases unmatched. CDR3 length: 14 residues. The CDR3 DNA sequence: TGCAGTGCTCCAGAGCGGGAGGATAGCTTTGAGCAGTTCTTC. This encodes CSAPEREDSFEQFF.

In the case of this clonotype: An end of the junction does not agree with germline; a read error may underlie this. This chain links TRBV28 with TRBJ2-5, with D perhaps matching TRBD1 or TRBD2 (5 bases each). In germline, CDR1 is MDHEN, CDR2 SYDVKM. The length of the CDR3 is 16 residues. The CDR3 DNA reads as TGTGCCAGCAGTTTACACCGGGGCTCGTACCAAGCGACCCAGTACTTC. Its protein is CASSLHRGSYQATQYF.

This clonotype has only one observation. The chain uses TRBV5-6 and TRBJ2-1; 7 positions agree with TRBD2. The tail of the sequence fits TRBJ2-7 better, so the J call may be wrong. The CDR3 is 16 residues long. In germline, CDR1 is SGHDT, CDR2 YYEEEE. CDR3 residues: CASSSWGTITYNEQYF. Here the CDR3 DNA reads TGTGCCAGCAGCTCTTGGGGGACTATCACCTACAATGAGCAGTACTTC.

The sample holds a few counts of this clonotype. J is TRBJ2-5 and V is TRBV5-1; a possible D gene is TRBD2 (7 bases). This CDR3 is 16 amino acids long. Germline CDR1 SGHRS, CDR2 YFSETQ. The ends were cut back, 0 bases at V and 2 bases at J, with 14 bases in the middle. The CDR3 nucleotides read TGCGCCAGCAGCTTGGTGCCGGGGGGACATCAAGAGACCCAGTACTTC. Amino acids: CASSLVPGGHQETQYF.

The table lists this clonotype with a few counts. The chain links TRBV7-2 to TRBJ1-1; 8 nucleotides align to TRBD1. CDR3 length equals 13 residues. J gave up 8 bases and V 5 bases, and 7 bases lay outside the gene matches. Germline V CDR1 and CDR2: SGHTA, FQGNSA. CDR3 in amino acids: CASSLGQGREAFF. The CDR3 DNA sequence: TGTGCCAGCAGCCTTGGACAGGGACGGGAAGCTTTCTTT.

This chain connects TRBV4-1 to TRBJ2-5, with a possible D match to TRBD1 (8 bases). The CDR3 totals 17 residues. Germline CDR1 reads MGHRA; CDR2 reads YSYEKL. The V end was cut by 0 bases, the J end by 11 bases, with 25 bases between. The DNA for the CDR3 is TGCGCCAGCAGCCAAGACCCCCCCGGACAGGGAGGGAAGAAGCAGTACTTC. This translates into CASSQDPPGQGGKKQYF.

V gene TRBV7-7 combines with J gene TRBJ2-5, with D possibly matching TRBD1 (5 bases). Germline values: CDR1 SSHAT, CDR2 FNYEAQ (reference sequence). The V and J ends lost 5 bases and 5 bases respectively, with 12 bases between them. The CDR3 is 13 residues long. The CDR3 is CASSAGRRETQYF. The CDR3 coding sequence is TGTGCCAGCAGCGCAGGGCGGCGGGAGACCCAGTACTTC.

The chain uses TRBV29-1 and TRBJ1-1; 8 bases line up with TRBD1. Trimming at V came to 4 bases and at J to 6 bases, leaving 13 bases not matched to a gene. Germline lookup yields CDR1 SQVTM and CDR2 ANQGSEA. The CDR3 consists of 15 residues. CDR3 in amino acids: CSVAFRGRSGSEAFF. DNA of the CDR3: TGCAGCGTTGCCTTCAGGGGGCGGTCGGGCTCTGAAGCTTTCTTT.

There are a few counts of this clonotype. The V call is TRBV12-3 or TRBV12-4, the J call TRBJ2-1; the D is unclear. The CDR3 has 16 amino acids. Deletions cut 6 bases from V and 1 base from J, with 16 bases between. The CDR3 reads CASSSIRTVSYNEQFF. DNA of the CDR3: TGTGCCAGCAGCTCCATTAGGACGGTGTCCTACAATGAGCAGTTCTTC.

The chain is built from TRBV27 and TRBJ2-5; D possibly corresponds to TRBD1 (6 bases). This CDR3 is 15 amino acids long. Germline CDR1 MNHEY, CDR2 SMNVEV (reference sequence). V lost 3 bases, J lost 2 bases, and 13 bases lay in between. The DNA of the CDR3 is TGTGCCAGCAGTTTCTACCGGACAGCACAAGAGACCCAGTACTTC. Protein sequence: CASSFYRTAQETQYF.

The chain couples TRBV9 to TRBJ2-3; D perhaps matches TRBD2 (5 bases). V lost 0 bases and J 5 bases, leaving 10 bases between the germline ends. CDR3 length equals 14 residues. Germline CDR1 reads SGDLS; CDR2 reads YYNGEE. CDR3 nucleotides: TGTGCCAGCAGCGTAGGCGCGGGCAGAGATACGCAGTATTTT. This gives the protein CASSVGAGRDTQYF.

This sequence joins TRBV18 and TRBJ1-2; D remains unclear. The germline V and J ends were trimmed by 3 bases and 0 bases, with 11 bases remaining between them. Germline lookup yields CDR1 KGHSH and CDR2 LQKENI. The CDR3 is 15 amino acids. The CDR3 here is CASSPRRAPNYGYTF. CDR3 sequence (DNA): TGTGCCAGCTCACCGAGAAGGGCCCCTAACTATGGCTACACCTTC.

The chain carries TRBV29-1 and TRBJ2-1, with 10 bases matching TRBD1. The junction had 3 bases not matched to a gene; V was cut back by 5 bases and J by 2 bases. CDR3 length: 14 residues. Germline assignment: CDR1 SQVTM and CDR2 ANQGSEA. This CDR3 reads CSVSGTGAYNEQFF. For the CDR3, the DNA is TGCAGCGTTTCCGGGACAGGGGCCTACAATGAGCAGTTCTTC.

This clonotype was picked up one time. The chain uses TRBV2 and TRBJ2-3; 8 bases fit TRBD2. The CDR3 loop spans 16 amino acids. The germline V gene has CDR1 SNHLY and CDR2 FYNNEI. J lost 0 bases, V lost 2 bases, and 4 bases had no gene match. The CDR3, as DNA: TGTGCCAGCAGTGAACGCCCGGGAGGGAGCACAGATACGCAGTATTTT. Amino acid sequence: CASSERPGGSTDTQYF.